The clone carrying this T cell receptor (beta chain) was observed a handful of times. Its antigen is as yet unknown. A quantitative 5'-RACE method, one with molecular barcodes, was used to make TCR beta libraries. TCRdb re-analysed the 5' RACE reads in MiXCR, keeping a single row per CDR3 protein. The sample lists 700,000 to 850,000 distinct CDR3 sequences; approximately 12% were seen once. This sample was included in a study of CD8 T cells in ankylosing spondylitis. Study-level points and caveats: Several of the motif variants were reported before in synovial fluid and blood from reactive arthritis. Disease-associated clones were reportedly significantly overrepresented in matched ankylosing spondylitis synovial fluid. It appeared that ankylosing spondylitis blood was characterized by a TCR beta motif of seven or eight highly homologous variants.

The TCR sequence derives from a male donor with ankylosing spondylitis. Sequencing was performed on blood, either unsorted or a sorted T cell fraction (not recorded which).

The CDR3 loop reads CASSQEGVRGEYEQYF. The CDR3 bases are TGCGCCAGCAGCCAAGAGGGGGTTAGAGGGGAATACGAGCAGTACTTC. The V call is TRBV4-3, the J call TRBJ2-7; the D call may be TRBD1 or TRBD2 (5 bases each). The CDR3 spans 16 residues. Trimming left V 0 bases short and J 4 bases short, with 16 bases between. CDR1 is LGHNA and CDR2 is YSLEER in the germline V gene.